The 20 T cell receptor beta chains presented below share a single source sample, sequenced in a study. Each CDR3 protein gets one entry after TCRdb re-called the RT-PCR reads with MiXCR. This sample has thousands of distinct CDR3 sequences, with about nine tenths found just once. Material: memory CD4+ T cells from blood. Receptors were obtained from a female donor in good health, serving as a healthy control.

Concerning this clonotype: This beta chain is off target for a library built for alpha chains, so its abundance means little. The chain uses TRBV30 and TRBJ1-6; D is unresolved. Germline V gene lookup returns CDR1 GTSNPN and CDR2 SVGIG (reference sequence). V was pared by 4 bases and J by 6 bases, with 19 bases between. The CDR3 is 16 amino acids. CDR3 region: CAWNKARGDLNSPLHF. DNA of the CDR3: TGTGCCTGGAACAAGGCCCGCGGAGATCTTAATTCACCCCTCCACTTT.

Points on this clonotype: This beta chain represents an off-target read in a library built for alpha chains; its size is of limited meaning. The chain uses TRBV5-1 and TRBJ2-5; D is unclear. Trimming pared 0 bases from V and 1 base from J, leaving 1 base between. Germline CDR1 and CDR2: SGHRS and YFSETQ. This CDR3 has 12 amino acids. The CDR3 here is CASSLGQETQYF. CDR3 DNA sequence: TGCGCCAGCAGCTTGGGCCAAGAGACCCAGTACTTC.

Concerning this clonotype itself: This beta chain is a stray sequence in a library constructed for alpha chains; its clone size is not meaningful. The J gene is TRBJ1-2, the V gene TRBV12-3 or TRBV12-4; D unresolved. Trimming shortened V by 1 base and J by 4 bases, and 7 bases separated the two germline ends. The CDR3 contains 13 residues. CDR3 in amino acids: CASSLGQIYGYTF. The DNA for the CDR3 is TGTGCCAGCAGTTTAGGGCAAATCTATGGCTACACCTTC.

With regard to this clonotype: Within a library made for alpha chains, this beta chain is off target, and its count is uninformative. This chain links TRBV29-1 with TRBJ2-1; the D gene is possibly TRBD1 (7 bases). CDR1 SQVTM and CDR2 ANQGSEA come from the germline V gene. V lost 6 bases and J lost 4, with 19 bases in between. This CDR3 spans 15 amino acids. CDR3: CSVDPQGGTYNEQFF. CDR3 DNA: TGCAGCGTAGACCCCCAGGGGGGAACTTACAATGAGCAGTTCTTC.

Worth noting for this clonotype: Since it is a stray read in a library aimed at alpha chains, this beta chain has a size that is not meaningful. The rearrangement links TRBV20-1 to TRBJ2-1, with TRBD2 matching 11 bases. The CDR3 is made up of 16 amino acids. V trimming: 1 base; J trimming: 6 bases; junction bases outside the gene matches: 8. Per the germline V gene, CDR1 is DFQATT and CDR2 is SNEGSKA (reference sequence). This chain's CDR3 is CSARGGLAGGGNEQFF. The DNA for the CDR3 is TGCAGTGCTAGAGGAGGGCTAGCGGGGGGAGGCAATGAGCAGTTCTTC.

Concerning this clonotype itself: Being off target in a library aimed at alpha chains, this beta chain has a size of little meaning. The V and J genes are TRBV5-1 and TRBJ2-7, with 9 bases that match TRBD2. The CDR3 has 14 residues. Germline V gene lookup returns CDR1 SGHRS and CDR2 YFSETQ. After removal of 4 bases from V and 6 bases from J, the junction contained 8 bases not matched to a gene. The CDR3 sequence is CASSPGTSRGEQYF. The CDR3 DNA is TGCGCCAGCAGCCCCGGGACTAGCCGGGGCGAGCAGTACTTC.

To note about this clonotype: This beta chain appears as a stray read in a library generated for alpha chains; its size is not informative. The rearrangement uses TRBV5-1 and TRBJ2-7; 7 bases fit TRBD1. This CDR3 is built from 15 residues. Germline-derived CDR1 and CDR2 are SGHRS and YFSETQ. Unmatched junction bases numbered 9, after V lost 4 bases and J lost 2 bases. This chain's CDR3 is CASSPGQAITYEQYF. The CDR3 DNA reads as TGCGCCAGCAGCCCAGGACAGGCCATCACCTACGAGCAGTACTTC.

This clonotype was observed a few times. The germline gene is not matched at one end of the junction; a read error may be the cause. Little can be read into the size of this beta chain, an off-target read in a library designed for alpha chains. The chain uses TRBV7-7 and TRBJ2-1; 8 positions match TRBD2. The CDR3 runs 15 residues. Germline values: CDR1 SSHAT, CDR2 FNYEAQ (reference sequence). The CDR3 region is CASSLGTSSYNEQFF. In nucleotides, the CDR3 is TGTGCTAGCAGCTTAGGGACTAGCTCCTACAATGAGCAGTTCTTC.

A word on this clonotype: Because this beta chain is a stray read in a library intended to capture alpha chains, its abundance should not be given much weight. This chain connects TRBV19 to TRBJ1-2, with D unclear. Trimming cost V 4 bases and J 4 bases, with 16 bases left between them. CDR3 length equals 15 residues. Looked up from germline, CDR1 is LNHDA and CDR2 is SQIVND (reference sequence). CDR3 nucleotides: TGTGCCAGTAGTACCGGAGAAGGATTCGTCTATGGCTACACCTTC. Protein sequence: CASSTGEGFVYGYTF.

In the case of this clonotype: The library was prepared for alpha chains; this beta chain is a stray read, so its frequency means little. J is TRBJ2-3 and V is TRBV19; D not certain. Germline V CDR1 and CDR2: LNHDA, SQIVND (reference sequence). This CDR3 region has 12 residues. V was pared by 5 bases and J by 6 bases, with 9 bases between. The CDR3 DNA reads TGTGCCAGTAGTGGGTCGTCGGATACGCAGTATTTT. Its translation is CASSGSSDTQYF.

Comments on this clonotype: This beta chain appears as a stray read in a library generated for alpha chains; its size is not informative. The CDR3 loop reads CASSRDSYNEQFF. The CDR3 DNA is TGTGCCAGCAGCCGGGACAGCTACAATGAGCAGTTCTTC. The V gene is TRBV6-1, the J gene TRBJ2-1, with TRBD1 matching 7 bases. CDR3 size: 13 residues. The V segment lost 6 bases and the J segment 3 bases; nucleotides outside the gene matches: 2. Germline assignment: CDR1 MNHNS and CDR2 SASEGT.

As regards this clonotype: The library was prepared for alpha chains; this beta chain is a stray read, so its frequency means little. The chain combines TRBV7-8 with TRBJ1-1; D unresolved. This CDR3 contains 15 residues. Germline V gene data show CDR1 as SGHVS and CDR2 as FQNEAQ. V lost 6 bases and J lost 5, with 19 bases in between. CDR3 amino acids: CASSQIGLRRTEAFF. In nucleotides, the CDR3 is TGTGCCAGCAGTCAGATAGGGCTTAGGCGGACTGAAGCTTTCTTT.

Concerning this clonotype: With the library built for alpha chains, this beta chain is off target and its frequency is not meaningful. The V call is TRBV28, the J call TRBJ2-1; D ambiguous. V lost 5 bases and J lost 0, with 8 bases in between. Germline V lookup: CDR1 MDHEN, CDR2 SYDVKM. The CDR3 spans 14 residues. The CDR3 reads CASSLRTSYNEQFF. In nucleotides, the CDR3 is TGTGCCAGCAGTCTCCGGACCTCCTACAATGAGCAGTTCTTC. The entire variable domain, with the rest obtained from reference TRBV28 and TRBJ2-1, is as follows: DVKVTQSSRYLVKRTGEKVFLECVQDMDHENMFWYRQDPGLGLRLIYFSYDVKMKEKGDIPEGYSVSREKKERFSLILESASTNQTSMYLCASSLRTSYNEQFFGPGTRLTVL.

Remarks on this clonotype: This beta chain is an off-target read within a library intended for alpha chains, so its frequency means little. This chain uses TRBV12-3 or TRBV12-4 with TRBJ2-1; D ambiguous. V dropped 2 bases and J dropped 6 bases, with 8 bases sitting between them. This CDR3 spans 13 amino acids. This CDR3 is CASSLSYSNEQFF. CDR3 bases: TGTGCCAGCAGTTTATCCTACAGCAATGAGCAGTTCTTC.

This clonotype was detected a few times. This beta chain is off target for a library built for alpha chains, so its abundance means little. The V gene is TRBV27, the J gene TRBJ1-1; D is unclear. The CDR3 runs to 13 residues. The germline CDR1 and CDR2 sequences are MNHEY and SMNVEV (reference sequence). V was trimmed by 6 bases and J by 0 bases, leaving 8 bases between them. CDR3 amino acids: CASSVWVNTEAFF. The DNA for the CDR3 is TGTGCCAGCAGCGTATGGGTGAACACTGAAGCTTTCTTT.

Worth noting for this clonotype: Because the library targeted alpha chains, this beta chain is an off-target read whose size means little. The gene calls are TRBV12-3 or TRBV12-4 and TRBJ2-7; D is perhaps TRBD1 (6 bases). The CDR3 is 16 amino acids. Trimming pared 3 bases from V and 6 bases from J, leaving 21 bases between. The CDR3 coding sequence is TGTGCCAGCAGTTTTATAGGGACAAAGGGTAGGAGCGAGCAGTACTTC. Translated, it gives CASSFIGTKGRSEQYF.

Points on this clonotype: This beta chain was picked up by a library intended for alpha chains and is off target, so its count carries little meaning. The chain joins TRBV7-3 to TRBJ2-7; no clear D gene. The CDR3 loop spans 13 amino acids. Trimming took off 5 bases at V and 6 bases at J, with 14 bases between the two ends. Germline CDR1 SGHTA, CDR2 FQGTGA. Here the CDR3 reads CASSQWVSGEQYF. CDR3 in DNA: TGTGCCAGCAGCCAGTGGGTTTCTGGCGAGCAGTACTTC.

A few counts support this clonotype. In a library made to pick up alpha chains, this beta chain is a stray read with a size that means little. The chain links TRBV20-1 to TRBJ1-1; 11 bases line up with TRBD1. CDR3 length: 13 amino acids. Unmatched junction bases numbered 2, after V lost 5 bases and J lost 3 bases. Germline values: CDR1 DFQATT, CDR2 SNEGSKA (reference sequence). The CDR3 sequence is CSASGQGDTEAFF. The CDR3 DNA is TGCAGTGCTTCGGGACAGGGGGACACTGAAGCTTTCTTT.

This clonotype was observed a handful of times. Being off target in a library aimed at alpha chains, this beta chain has a size of little meaning. The V and J genes are TRBV20-1 and TRBJ1-1; D is uncertain. Germline V CDR1 and CDR2: DFQATT, SNEGSKA (reference sequence). V dropped 6 bases and J dropped 1 base, with 12 bases sitting between them. There are 13 residues in the CDR3. CDR3 in amino acids: CSAPKGKNTEAFF. The CDR3 DNA reads as TGCAGTGCCCCAAAGGGTAAGAACACTGAAGCTTTCTTT.

Concerning this clonotype: The size of this beta chain means little, since it is a stray read in a library made for alpha chains. The CDR3 reads CASSNQGNYGYTF. CDR3 nucleotide sequence: TGTGCCAGCAGCAACCAGGGGAACTATGGCTACACCTTC. J is TRBJ1-2 and V is TRBV27; weak D call: TRBD1 (6 bases). The germline V gene encodes CDR1 MNHEY and CDR2 SMNVEV (reference sequence). The CDR3 length is 13 residues. Trimming removed 6 bases from V and 2 bases from J, with 10 bases in between.